This TCR beta chain was sequenced in a study of T cells in Graves' hyperthyroidism and ophthalmopathy. Study overall: Peripheral blood was collected at initial diagnosis, before any treatment. The study's findings and limits: Most clonotypes that expanded in the thyroid above 0.001 also showed up in blood.

Of note for this clonotype: Its antigen is not known.

TCR beta CDR3 region amplification was performed from RNA transcripts. HTBI primers were employed in a first-round RT-PCR of the TCR CDR3. TCRdb ran MiXCR on the multiplex PCR reads and lists one entry per CDR3 protein. The sample yields some 620,000 distinct CDR3 sequences, around 15% seen once. V was pared by 1 base and J by 6 bases, with 12 bases of the junction left unmatched. The CDR3 sequence is 17 residues long. CDR1 is SGHTA, CDR2 FQGNSA, per germline. Together with thyroid ultrasound, orbital computed tomography, serum thyroxine and TRAb, clinical symptoms were used for diagnoses. This clonotype was sampled from a woman between 25 and 40 years old with Graves' hyperthyroidism. V is TRBV7-2 and J is TRBJ2-7; 10 nucleotides match TRBD2. The sample taken for sequencing was blood. DNA for the CDR3: TGTGCCAGCAGCTTAGATTATAACCTAGCGGGAGTTCTCGAGCAGTACTTC. It encodes CASSLDYNLAGVLEQYF.